These 16 T cell receptor beta chains were all obtained from the same sample, sequenced in a study of blood T cell repertoires in COVID-19. Generated by immunoSEQ multiplex PCR, the TCRdb table keeps only in-frame clones and is missing some. This sample has some 130,000 clones, with approximately 82% found just once. Sequenced: peripheral blood. These receptors were taken from a man aged 60-69 years who had recovered from COVID-19.

The sample holds many counts of this clone. This chain joins TRBV15 and TRBJ2-1; 9 bases fit TRBD2. The V gene's germline CDR1 is LNHNV and CDR2 YYDKDF (reference sequence). Trimming took 5 bases from V and 10 from J; bases not matched to a gene: 6. The CDR3 is 13 amino acids. The CDR3 is CATSRRGGGEQFF. In DNA form, the CDR3 reads TGTGCCACCAGCCGGCGGGGGGGTGGAGAGCAGTTCTTC.

The J gene is TRBJ1-1, the V gene TRBV6-5, with TRBD1 as a possible D gene (5 bases). The CDR3 extends over 14 amino acids. Germline V gives CDR1 MNHEY, CDR2 SVGAGI. Deletions cut 7 bases from V and 4 bases from J, with 16 bases between. CDR3 protein: CASTPGLPSTEAFF. CDR3 in DNA: TGTGCCAGCACCCCGGGACTCCCCTCCACTGAAGCTTTCTTT.

This rearrangement joins TRBV20-1 to TRBJ2-7; D gene uncertain. This CDR3 has 11 residues. V shed 5 bases and J shed 5 bases, with 10 bases lying between them. The germline CDR1 and CDR2 sequences are DFQATT and SNEGSKA (reference sequence). CDR3 DNA sequence: TGCAGTGCTTCGCGGCTCAACGAGCAGTACTTC. Translation: CSASRLNEQYF.

Of note for this clone: Other nucleotide sequences in the sample specify the same CDR3. The V and J genes are TRBV5-4 and TRBJ1-1; D remains ambiguous. The V and J ends lost 2 bases and 0 bases respectively, with 11 bases between them. Germline V gives CDR1 SGHNT, CDR2 YYREEE (reference sequence). The CDR3 spans 15 residues. The CDR3 protein is CASSLAGGLNTEAFF. As DNA, the CDR3 is TGTGCCAGCAGCTTAGCGGGAGGCCTGAACACTGAAGCTTTCTTT. Full variable domain (outside the CDR3, taken from reference TRBV5-4 and TRBJ1-1): ETGVTQSPTHLIKTRGQQVTLRCSSQSGHNTVSWYQQALGQGPQFIFQYYREEENGRGNFPPRFSGLQFPNYSSELNVNALELDDSALYLCASSLAGGLNTEAFFGQGTRLTVV.

The gene calls are TRBV28 and TRBJ2-7; 7 nucleotides match TRBD2. Germline V lookup: CDR1 MDHEN, CDR2 SYDVKM. The CDR3 is made up of 14 amino acids. Trimming cost V 4 bases and J 2 bases; bases outside gene matches: 5. CDR3 coding DNA: TGTGCCAGCAGTTCCTGGGGGGGGGCCTACGAGCAGTACTTC. It encodes CASSSWGGAYEQYF.

Of note for this clone: The same CDR3 also results from other DNA sequences found in this sample. The J gene is TRBJ1-2, the V gene TRBV7-6; a possible D gene is TRBD1 (6 bases). Germline values: CDR1 SGHVS, CDR2 FNYEAQ. The CDR3 runs to 11 residues. Trimming removed 5 bases from V and 7 bases from J, with 8 bases in between. The CDR3 bases are TGTGCCAGCAGCCGAGGGGGTGGCTACACCTTC. Its protein product is CASSRGGGYTF.

The V and J genes are TRBV6-6 and TRBJ2-5; 8 nucleotides align to TRBD2. Germline values: CDR1 MNHNY, CDR2 SVGAGI (reference sequence). The CDR3 has 16 amino acids. After removal of 6 bases from V and 2 bases from J, the junction contained 11 bases not matched to a gene. CDR3 sequence: CASRPPTSGLQETQYF. CDR3 DNA: TGTGCCAGCAGGCCCCCTACTAGCGGACTACAAGAGACCCAGTACTTC.

This chain uses TRBV30 with TRBJ1-3; D gene uncertain. Germline CDR1 GTSNPN, CDR2 SVGIG (reference sequence). This CDR3 has 13 residues. V lost 7 bases to trimming and J lost 2 bases, with 12 bases between them. This CDR3 is CASSPGPGNTIYF. The CDR3 DNA is TGTGCCTCCTCTCCAGGCCCTGGAAACACCATATATTTT.

In regard to this clone: The same CDR3 is also encoded by other DNA sequences in this sample. The chain couples TRBV5-1 to TRBJ1-1, with D possibly matching TRBD1 (5 bases). In germline, CDR1 is SGHRS, CDR2 YFSETQ. V lost 1 base, J lost 1 base, and 8 bases lay in between. CDR3 size: 14 residues. CDR3 in DNA: TGCGCCAGCAGCTTGAGGCAGGGGAACACTGAAGCTTTCTTT. It specifies CASSLRQGNTEAFF.

The chain employs TRBV27 and TRBJ1-6, with D perhaps matching TRBD1 (5 bases). CDR3 length: 15 amino acids. Germline CDR1 and CDR2: MNHEY and SMNVEV (reference sequence). The ends were cut back, 0 bases at V and 9 bases at J, with 12 bases in the middle. CDR3 DNA: TGTGCCAGCAGTTTATCATTGACAGTCCGTTCACCCCTCCACTTT. Translating gives CASSLSLTVRSPLHF.

This chain links TRBV7-9 with TRBJ2-1; D is possibly TRBD2 (6 bases). Trimming removed 2 bases at V and 10 bases at J, with 21 bases between. The CDR3 is 16 amino acids. The germline gives CDR1 SEHNR, CDR2 FQNEAQ (reference sequence). CDR3 amino acids: CASSLLGGDPRLEQFF. In DNA, the CDR3 is TGTGCCAGCAGCTTATTGGGCGGGGACCCGCGGTTGGAGCAGTTCTTC.

The chain employs TRBV10-3 and TRBJ1-2; 8 positions match TRBD1. V was pared by 2 bases and J by 6 bases, with 2 bases of the junction left unmatched. Germline V CDR1 and CDR2: ENHRY, SYGVKD. CDR3 length: 13 residues. The CDR3 nucleotides are TGTGCCATCAGTGAGAAACAGGGGGATGGCTACACCTTC. Encoded protein: CAISEKQGDGYTF.

The table lists this clone with a few counts. V usage is TRBV7-3 and J usage is TRBJ2-2, with D unresolved. V was cut by 5 bases and J by 0 bases, with 4 bases left in between. The CDR3 loop spans 13 amino acids. Germline CDR1 and CDR2: SGHTA and FQGTGA. The CDR3 here is CASSQTNTGELFF. Written as DNA, the CDR3 is TGTGCCAGCAGCCAGACGAACACCGGGGAGCTGTTTTTT.

This chain connects TRBV3-1 (or the pseudogene TRBV3-2) to TRBJ1-6, with 7 positions matching TRBD1. Germline V gives CDR1 LGHDT, CDR2 YNNKEL (reference sequence). CDR3 length: 14 amino acids. V dropped 4 bases and J dropped 9; count of bases not matched to a gene: 6. In DNA, the CDR3 is TGTGCCAGCAGCCTCGGACAGGAAGGTTCACCCCTCCACTTT. Translation gives CASSLGQEGSPLHF.

This chain connects TRBV7-8 to TRBJ2-7, with D tentatively TRBD1 (6 bases). Germline V CDR1 and CDR2: SGHVS, FQNEAQ. V lost 3 bases, J lost 4 bases, and 13 bases lay in between. This CDR3 contains 14 residues. Written as DNA, the CDR3 is TGTGCCAGCAGCTTCCGGGACAAATTATACGAGCAGTACTTC. It codes for CASSFRDKLYEQYF.

This chain joins TRBV7-2 and TRBJ2-5; 7 nucleotides agree with TRBD2. The CDR3 length is 14 residues. Trimming took 6 bases from V and 1 from J; bases not matched to a gene: 5. CDR1 and CDR2 from the germline V gene are SGHTA and FQGNSA. In DNA, the CDR3 is TGTGCCAGCAGGACGGGGGGAACCCAAGAGACCCAGTACTTC. Encoded protein: CASRTGGTQETQYF.